This T cell receptor (beta chain) was recorded in a study of regulatory T cells in long-lasting Graves disease. For TCR beta, libraries came from iRepertoire HTBI primers and Arm-PCR of CDR3 regions. TCRdb re-called the multiplex PCR reads with MiXCR, one entry per CDR3 protein. The table has hundreds of thousands of distinct CDR3 sequences, around 20% seen once. Sample time point: persistent/refractory GD, antithyroid drugs over 5 years with positive TRAb. Following extraction of RNA from PBMCs, that RNA was used to make the TCR library. V was clipped by 2 bases and J by 2 bases; unmatched bases: 5. Germline V CDR1 and CDR2: SGHRS, YFSETQ. The CDR3 sequence is 15 residues long.

The material was peripheral blood mononuclear cells (PBMCs), obtained when the disease was refractory, from a patient treated with antithyroid drugs. The chain links TRBV5-1 to TRBJ2-5; TRBD1 aligns across 8 bases. The clonotype originates from a female donor with Graves disease. The CDR3 is CASSLDRGGQETQYF. The CDR3, as DNA: TGCGCCAGCAGCTTAGACAGGGGCGGACAAGAGACCCAGTACTTC.